This TCR beta chain is drawn from a study of somatic mutations in cytotoxic T cells in rheumatoid arthritis. Repertoires were generated with immunoSEQ multiplex PCR, while TCRdb's copy carries only in-frame clones and drops some. The sample has 15,000 to 20,000 clones; around 86% are singletons. Sequenced sample: CD8+ T cells sorted from blood. The receptor was isolated from a man younger than 35 with rheumatoid arthritis.

The CDR3, as DNA: TGTGCCAGCAGCTTAGAGTCTGGACTAGCGGGACCGGGCAAAGAGCAGTTCTTC. Translating it yields CASSLESGLAGPGKEQFF. The chain carries TRBV7-6 and TRBJ2-1; 12 nucleotides agree with TRBD2. The CDR3 is made up of 18 amino acids. Germline V gene lookup returns CDR1 SGHVS and CDR2 FNYEAQ. The V segment lost 1 base and the J segment 10 bases; nucleotides outside the gene matches: 14.